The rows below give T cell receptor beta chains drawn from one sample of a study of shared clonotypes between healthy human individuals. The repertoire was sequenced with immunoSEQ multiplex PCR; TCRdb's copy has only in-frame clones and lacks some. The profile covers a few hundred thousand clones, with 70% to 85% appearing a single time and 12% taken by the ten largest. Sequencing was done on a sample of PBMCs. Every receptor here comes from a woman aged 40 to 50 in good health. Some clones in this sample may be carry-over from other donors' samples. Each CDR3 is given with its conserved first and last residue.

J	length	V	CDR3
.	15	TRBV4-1	CASRQTGKSSYEQYF
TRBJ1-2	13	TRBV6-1	CASSHDRSYGYTF
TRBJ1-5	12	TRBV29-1	CSAQGYNQPQHF
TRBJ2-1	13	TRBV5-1	CASRPDGYNEQFF
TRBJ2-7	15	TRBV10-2	CASSEYQRTIGEQYF
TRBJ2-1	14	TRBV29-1	CSVAPGTSYNEQFF
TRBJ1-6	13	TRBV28	CVTRTEPNSPLHF
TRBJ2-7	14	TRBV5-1	CASSLEAGAHEQYF
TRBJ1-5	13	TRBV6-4	CASSDGYNQPQHF
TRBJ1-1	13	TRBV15	CATSRDRGGEAFF
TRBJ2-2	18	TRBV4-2	CASSDTGEAGANTGELFF
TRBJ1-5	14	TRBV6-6	CASSLTGGNQPQHF
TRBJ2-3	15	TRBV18	CASSPPTGGKDTQYF
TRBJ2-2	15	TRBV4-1	CASSFGLAGVGELFF
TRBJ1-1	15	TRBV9	CASSVKGADGTEAFF
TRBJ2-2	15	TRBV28	CASRKVLQSTGELFF
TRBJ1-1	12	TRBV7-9	CASSLAGAEAFF
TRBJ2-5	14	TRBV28	CASSPGGGQETQYF
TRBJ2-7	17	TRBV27	CASSTFGGRGNSYEQYF
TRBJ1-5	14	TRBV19	CASRAGGGNQPQHF
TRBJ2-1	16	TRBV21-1	CASSQITGRSYNEQFF
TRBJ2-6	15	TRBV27	CASSRQGSGANVLTF
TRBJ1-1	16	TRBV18	CASSMTGGGLNTEAFF
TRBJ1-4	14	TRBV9	CASSPGGANEKLFF
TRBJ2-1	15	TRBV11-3	CASSILPIRVAEQFF
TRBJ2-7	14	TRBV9	CASSGSTASYEQYF
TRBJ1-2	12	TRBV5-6	CASSLLNYGYTF
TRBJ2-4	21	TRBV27	CASSLFTTGGDISGRRNIQYF
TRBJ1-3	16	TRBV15	CATSRDMADSGNTIYF
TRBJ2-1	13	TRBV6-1	CASGTSGHNEQFF
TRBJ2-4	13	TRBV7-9	CASSLVGVGIQYF
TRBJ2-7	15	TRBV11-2	CASRQTGTGGYEQYF
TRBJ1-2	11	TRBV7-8	CASSLSYGYTF
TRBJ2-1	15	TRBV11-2	CASSSPTSGYNEQFF
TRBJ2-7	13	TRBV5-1	CASSYSSGYEQYF
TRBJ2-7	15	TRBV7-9	CASSPNRDRHYEQYF
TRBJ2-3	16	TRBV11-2	CASSRGLAGGVDTQYF
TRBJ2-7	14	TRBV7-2	CASSLTSGSYEQYF
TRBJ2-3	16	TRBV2	CASSESPTGLADTQYF
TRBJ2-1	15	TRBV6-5	CASYRSGGGYNEQFF
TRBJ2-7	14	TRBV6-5	CASRPTGVIYEQYF
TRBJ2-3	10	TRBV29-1	CGGYADTQYF
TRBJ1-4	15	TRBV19	CASSIGPTGSEKLFF
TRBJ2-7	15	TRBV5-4	CASSGVLASDYEQYF
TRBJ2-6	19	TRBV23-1	CASSQSPGTVLSGANVLTF
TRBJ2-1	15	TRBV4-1	CASSQTRGPGDEQFF
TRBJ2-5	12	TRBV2	CASSELVAPQYF
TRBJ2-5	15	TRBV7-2	CASSANGGAQETQYF
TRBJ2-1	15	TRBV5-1	CASSWGTSSYNEQFF
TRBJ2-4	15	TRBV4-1	CASSQSGGLKNIQYF
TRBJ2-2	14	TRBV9	CASSVVGKPGELFF
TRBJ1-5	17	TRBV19	CATRDRGFPYSNQPQHF
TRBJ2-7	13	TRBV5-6	CASSLWDSYEQYF
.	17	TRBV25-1	CASSEVGLGQGTYEQYF
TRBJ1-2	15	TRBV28	CASSFQGRAGYGYTF
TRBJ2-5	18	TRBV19	CASPTSGTSGRAEETQYF
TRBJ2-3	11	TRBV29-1	CSGGVTDTQYF
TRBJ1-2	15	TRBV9	CASSYLGQGDYGYTF